The 7 T cell receptor beta chains given below trace back to one sample, sequenced in a study of identical twins. TCRdb reprocessed the 5' RACE reads via MiXCR and lists one record per CDR3 protein. Of approximately 1.8 million distinct CDR3 sequences in the sample, roughly a third were seen once. Sequencing used cord blood. The receptors originated from a newborn girl in good health.

CDR3 residues: CSARGLRRSYNEQFF. The CDR3 bases are TGCAGTGCTAGGGGGTTGAGGCGATCCTACAATGAGCAGTTCTTC. This chain joins TRBV20-1 and TRBJ2-1; the D is unclear. V lost 3 bases and J lost 1, with 13 bases in between. Looked up from germline, CDR1 is DFQATT and CDR2 is SNEGSKA (reference sequence). CDR3 length: 15 residues.

The chain uses TRBV11-2 and TRBJ2-1; D is possibly TRBD2 (6 bases). The CDR3 is made up of 15 amino acids. Germline V gene sequence: CDR1 SGHAT, CDR2 FQNNGV. With 5 bases removed from V and 4 bases from J, the gap between germline ends came to 15 bases. The CDR3 here is CASSRRLEKYNEQFF. CDR3 nucleotides: TGTGCCAGCAGCCGAAGACTAGAGAAATACAATGAGCAGTTCTTC. Full variable domain (rest looked up from reference TRBV11-2 and TRBJ2-1): EAGVAQSPRYKIIEKRQSVAFWCNPISGHATLYWYQQILGQGPKLLIQFQNNGVVDDSQLPKDRFSAERLKGVDSTLKIQPAKLEDSAVYLCASSRRLEKYNEQFFGPGTRLTVL.

The V and J genes are TRBV6-5 and TRBJ1-3; tentatively, D is TRBD1 (6 bases). The CDR3 has 12 residues. V was pared by 6 bases and J by 9 bases, with 12 bases between. Germline CDR1 is MNHEY and CDR2 is SVGAGI. DNA for the CDR3: TGTGCCAGCAGAACTCCAGGGGCCACCATATATTTT. The encoded protein is CASRTPGATIYF.

This clonotype was picked up a small number of times. V is TRBV20-1 and J is TRBJ2-7; D gene ambiguous. V was trimmed by 1 base and J by 5 bases, leaving 12 bases between them. The CDR3 spans 13 residues. Germline V gene sequence: CDR1 DFQATT, CDR2 SNEGSKA (reference sequence). This CDR3 reads CSARALGANEQYF. DNA for the CDR3: TGCAGTGCTAGAGCGTTAGGAGCCAACGAGCAGTACTTC.

This chain uses TRBV7-2 with TRBJ1-4; D might be TRBD1 (6 bases). Trimming removed 0 bases at V and 8 bases at J, with 10 bases between. Germline V lookup: CDR1 SGHTA, CDR2 FQGNSA. The CDR3 loop spans 14 amino acids. The CDR3 DNA sequence: TGTGCCAGCAGCTTAGCCCGGACAGCCGAAAAACTGTTTTTT. It specifies CASSLARTAEKLFF.

This clonotype was counted a few times. The chain employs TRBV4-2 and TRBJ2-7; TRBD2 matches at 10 bases. CDR3 length: 16 residues. J lost 4 bases, V lost 0 bases, and 6 bases had no gene match. The germline gives CDR1 LGHNA, CDR2 YNFKEQ. Here the CDR3 reads CASSQDLASGRYEQYF. Here the CDR3 DNA reads TGTGCCAGCAGCCAAGATTTAGCTAGCGGGAGATACGAGCAGTACTTC.

The chain joins TRBV10-3 to TRBJ1-1; possible D gene TRBD1, 5 bases. V was pared by 3 bases and J by 4 bases, with 15 bases between. The length of the CDR3 is 15 residues. Germline V gene data show CDR1 as ENHRY and CDR2 as SYGVKD. The CDR3: CAISDVPGKSTEAFF. In DNA form, the CDR3 reads TGTGCCATCAGTGATGTCCCAGGGAAGAGCACTGAAGCTTTCTTT.